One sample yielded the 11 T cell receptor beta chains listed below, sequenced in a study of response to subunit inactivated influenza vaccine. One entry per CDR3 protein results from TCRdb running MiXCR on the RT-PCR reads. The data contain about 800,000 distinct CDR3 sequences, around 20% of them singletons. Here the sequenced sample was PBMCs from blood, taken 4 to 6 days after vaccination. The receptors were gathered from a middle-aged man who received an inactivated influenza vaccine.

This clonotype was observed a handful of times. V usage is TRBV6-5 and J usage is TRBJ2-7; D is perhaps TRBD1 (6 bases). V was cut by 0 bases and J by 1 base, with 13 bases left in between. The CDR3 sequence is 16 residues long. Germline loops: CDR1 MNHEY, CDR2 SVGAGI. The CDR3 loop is CASSYSQGIGSYEQYF. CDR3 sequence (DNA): TGTGCCAGCAGTTACTCCCAGGGGATAGGGTCCTACGAGCAGTACTTC.

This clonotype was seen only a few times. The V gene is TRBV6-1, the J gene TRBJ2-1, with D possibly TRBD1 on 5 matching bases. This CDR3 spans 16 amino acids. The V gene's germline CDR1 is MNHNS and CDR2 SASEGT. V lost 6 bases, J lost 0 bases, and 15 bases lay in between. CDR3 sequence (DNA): TGTGCCAGCAGCCATCTGACAGAGAGCTCCTACAATGAGCAGTTCTTC. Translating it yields CASSHLTESSYNEQFF.

The CDR3 DNA sequence: TGTGCCAGCAGCTCGGACAGGGAATACGAGCAGTACTTC. It specifies CASSSDREYEQYF. The V gene is TRBV7-2, the J gene TRBJ2-7, with 8 bases lining up with TRBD1. Per germline, CDR1 SGHTA and CDR2 FQGNSA. With 4 bases clipped from V and 4 bases from J, the junction kept 3 bases outside the gene matches. This CDR3 is built from 13 residues.

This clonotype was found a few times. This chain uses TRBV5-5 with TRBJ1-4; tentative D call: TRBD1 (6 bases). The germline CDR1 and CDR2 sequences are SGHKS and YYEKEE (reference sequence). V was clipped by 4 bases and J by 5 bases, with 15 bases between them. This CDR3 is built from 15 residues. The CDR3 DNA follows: TGTGCCAGCAGCGTCAACAGGGTGAAGAATGAAAAACTGTTTTTT. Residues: CASSVNRVKNEKLFF.

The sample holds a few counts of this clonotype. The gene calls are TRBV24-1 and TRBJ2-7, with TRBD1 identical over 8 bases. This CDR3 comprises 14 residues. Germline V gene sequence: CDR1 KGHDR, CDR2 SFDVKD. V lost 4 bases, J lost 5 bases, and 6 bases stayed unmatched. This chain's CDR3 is CATSDHGTGNEQYF. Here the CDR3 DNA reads TGTGCCACCAGTGACCACGGGACAGGAAACGAGCAGTACTTC.

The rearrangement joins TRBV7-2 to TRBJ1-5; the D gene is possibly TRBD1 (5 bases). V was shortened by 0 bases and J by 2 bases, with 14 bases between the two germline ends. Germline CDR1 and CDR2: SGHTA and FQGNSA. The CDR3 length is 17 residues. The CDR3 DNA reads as TGTGCCAGCAGCTTAGCAGGGACGACCTCTCGCAATCAGCCCCAGCATTTT. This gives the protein CASSLAGTTSRNQPQHF.

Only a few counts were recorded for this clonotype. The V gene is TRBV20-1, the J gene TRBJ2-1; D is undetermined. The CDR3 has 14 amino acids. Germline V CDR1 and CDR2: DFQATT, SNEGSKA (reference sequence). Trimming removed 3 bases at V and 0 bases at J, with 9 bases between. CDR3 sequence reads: CSASGARSYNEQFF. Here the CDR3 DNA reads TGCAGTGCTAGCGGAGCCCGCTCCTACAATGAGCAGTTCTTC.

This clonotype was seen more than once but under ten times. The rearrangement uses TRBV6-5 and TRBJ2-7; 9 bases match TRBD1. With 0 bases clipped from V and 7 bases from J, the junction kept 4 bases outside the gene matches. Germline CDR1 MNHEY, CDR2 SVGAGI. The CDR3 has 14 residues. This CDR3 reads CASSYSGTGKEQYF. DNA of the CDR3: TGTGCCAGCAGTTACTCGGGGACAGGGAAAGAGCAGTACTTC.

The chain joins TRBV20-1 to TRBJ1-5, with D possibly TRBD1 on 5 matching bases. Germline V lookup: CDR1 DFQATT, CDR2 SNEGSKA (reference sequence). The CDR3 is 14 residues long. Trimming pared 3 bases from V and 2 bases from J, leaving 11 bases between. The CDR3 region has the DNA TGCAGTGCTAGTGACAGAGGAGGCAATCAGCCCCAGCATTTT. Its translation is CSASDRGGNQPQHF.

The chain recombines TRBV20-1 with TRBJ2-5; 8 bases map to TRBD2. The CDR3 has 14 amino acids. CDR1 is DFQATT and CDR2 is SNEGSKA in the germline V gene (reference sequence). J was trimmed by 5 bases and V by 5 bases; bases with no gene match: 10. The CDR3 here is CSARDGRGSETQYF. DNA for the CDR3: TGCAGTGCTCGGGACGGGAGGGGTTCGGAGACCCAGTACTTC.

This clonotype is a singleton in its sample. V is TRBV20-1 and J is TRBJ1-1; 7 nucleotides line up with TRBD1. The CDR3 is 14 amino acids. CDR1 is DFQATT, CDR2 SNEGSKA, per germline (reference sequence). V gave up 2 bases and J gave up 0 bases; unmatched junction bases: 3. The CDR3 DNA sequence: TGCAGTGCTAGATCACAGGGGATGAACACTGAAGCTTTCTTT. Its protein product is CSARSQGMNTEAFF.